This entry features one T cell receptor beta chain sequence. What antigen it recognizes has not been identified. No much larger clone exists at a distance of one base, and base qualities are not known. The data stem from a study of OX40 agonist ivuxolimab in advanced cancers. Turning to the overall study: Ivuxolimab was an agonistic, fully human IgG2 monoclonal antibody directed against OX40 (CD134), a costimulatory receptor. The paper reports the monotherapy dose-escalation portion (N of about 50 patients) of the phase I ivuxolimab trial. Peripheral TCRbeta sequencing aimed to test whether ivuxolimab altered TCR sequence diversity and caused clonal T-cell expansion. Intravenous ivuxolimab was administered to patients every 2 weeks at six dose levels: 0.01, 0.1, 0.3, 1.5, 3 and 10 mg/kg. Prior anti-PD-1, anti-PD-L1 or anti-CTLA-4 therapy was permitted, and checkpoint inhibitors had been received by less than 45% of dose-escalation patients. A male proportion of roughly 85% and a mean age of around 60 years, ranging from 23 to 79, were recorded for the dose-escalation cohort. Three dose-escalation patients achieved partial responses, one with hepatocellular carcinoma and two with cutaneous melanoma. Of the approximately 50 patients in dose escalation, about 20 had hepatocellular carcinoma, around 15 had melanoma, 9 had renal cell carcinoma and 9 had head and neck cancer.

The CDR3 holds 13 amino acids from the cysteine to the phenylalanine. Left in the record is the CDR3 DNA by itself, 39 bases read in frame from the first base. The V end loses 11 bases and the J end loses 6 bases, and a stretch of 18 bases separates them. Per the germline V gene, MNHEY is the CDR1 and SVGAGI is the CDR2. For sequencing of the TCRbeta CDR3 region, genomic DNA was extracted from the sorted cells. The immunoSEQ Assay was used for sequencing of TCRbeta CDR3 regions. This is the immuneACCESS table as TCRdb keeps it, with only in-frame sequences that have V and J called. A part of the clones is gone; compared with another copy, unresolved V genes explain less than half, and the rest is unexplained. The sample table contains 110,000 or so clones; only one count was recorded for approximately 90% of them. The ten largest clones take up over 0.6% of the sample. The trial excluded patients who had a history of autoimmune disease or who were on systemic immunosuppression. In every dose cohort, peripheral blood was drawn for TCR sequencing at baseline, cycle 4 day 1, and cycle 7 day 1. The samples were taken from a phase I, first-in-human, multicenter, open-label dose-escalation trial of ivuxolimab. The trial enrolled adults with locally advanced or metastatic head and neck squamous cell, hepatocellular, melanoma or renal cell carcinoma. Before TCR sequencing, CD4+ and CD8+ T cells were separately sorted from peripheral blood.

General findings and caveats noted by the study authors: After ivuxolimab, more expanded clones were found on average in CD8+ T cells than in CD4+ T cells. In the 0.1-3.0 mg/kg groups, partial responders were among the patients with the lowest normalized peripheral clonal expansion, particularly in CD8+ T cells. Low levels of normalized T-cell clonal expansion were also seen in some patients who did not respond. At doses of 0.1 to 3.0 mg/kg, clonal expansion of both CD4+ and CD8+ T cells in blood was seen between baseline and week 6. Antigen specificity was not determined for the clonally expanded peripheral T cells.

The V and J genes are TRBV6-5 and TRBJ2-3; the D segment could be TRBD1, given 5 matching bases. This sequence was found in an adult with an advanced solid tumor such as melanoma, head and neck, liver or kidney cancer. The specimen comprised CD4+ or CD8+ T cells sorted from blood, sampled in a trial of the OX40 agonist ivuxolimab. At the DNA level, the sequence is TGTGCCTCCTCGCGCAGGGCTGGGGATACGCAGTATTTT. The translation is CASSRRAGDTQYF.